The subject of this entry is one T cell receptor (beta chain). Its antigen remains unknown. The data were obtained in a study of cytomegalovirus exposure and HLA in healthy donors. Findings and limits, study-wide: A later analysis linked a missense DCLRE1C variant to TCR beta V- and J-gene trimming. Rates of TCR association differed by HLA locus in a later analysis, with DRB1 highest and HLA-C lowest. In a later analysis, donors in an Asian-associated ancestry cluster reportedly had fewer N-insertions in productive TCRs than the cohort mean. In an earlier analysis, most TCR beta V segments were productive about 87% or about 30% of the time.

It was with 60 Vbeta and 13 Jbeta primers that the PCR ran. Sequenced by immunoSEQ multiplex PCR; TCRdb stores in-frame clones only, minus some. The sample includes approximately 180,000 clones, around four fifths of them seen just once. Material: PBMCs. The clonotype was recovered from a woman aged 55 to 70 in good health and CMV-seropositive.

The CDR3 spells CASSLGSGGDEKLFF. The CDR3 DNA is TGTGCCAGCAGCTTAGGTTCAGGGGGCGATGAAAAACTGTTTTTT. The gene calls are TRBV7-2 and TRBJ1-4, with 8 bases aligning to TRBD1. V shed 1 base and J 6 bases; nucleotides not matched to a gene: 4. CDR3 length: 15 residues. The germline gives CDR1 SGHTA, CDR2 FQGNSA.